This TCR beta chain stems from a study of OX40 agonist ivuxolimab in advanced cancers. On the study more broadly: Patients assigned to dose escalation were diagnosed with hepatocellular carcinoma, melanoma, renal cell or head and neck cancer. Study results and limitations: At 0.1 to 3.0 mg/kg, CD4+ and CD8+ blood T cells expanded clonally by week 6. Expanded peripheral T cell antigen specificity was not determined.

In regard to this clone: Antigen unknown.

Profiling relied on immunoSEQ multiplex PCR, and the TCRdb table lists in-frame clones only, not all of them. Of tens of thousands of clones in the sample, approximately 84% were seen once. Germline loops: CDR1 SGHVS, CDR2 FNYEAQ. V dropped 0 bases and J dropped 2 bases, with 15 bases sitting between them. This CDR3 has 17 residues. The receptor was isolated from an adult with an advanced solid tumor such as melanoma, head and neck, liver or kidney cancer. The sequenced sample was CD4+ or CD8+ T cells sorted from blood, obtained in a trial of the OX40 agonist ivuxolimab. The chain has TRBV7-6 and TRBJ2-3; D tentatively fits TRBD1 or TRBD2 (5 bases each). The CDR3 sequence: CASSLAFPGAPTDTQYF. As DNA, the CDR3 is TGTGCCAGCAGCTTAGCATTTCCCGGGGCACCCACAGATACGCAGTATTTT.